The 18 T cell receptor beta chains reported below all come from one sample, sequenced in a study of blood T cell repertoires in COVID-19. This table comes from immunoSEQ multiplex PCR, and its TCRdb copy is limited to in-frame clones, with some not included. The sample has over 150,000 clones; 85% to 90% are singletons. The sequencing input was peripheral blood. The receptors here all came from a man aged 60-69 years with COVID-19, enrolled during active disease.

This clone was detected once. This chain links TRBV7-9 with TRBJ1-2, with D possibly matching TRBD1 (5 bases). Germline V gene data show CDR1 as SEHNR and CDR2 as FQNEAQ (reference sequence). Trimming stripped 6 bases from V and 0 bases from J, with 14 bases between. This CDR3 is 15 amino acids long. CDR3 sequence reads: CASRTSGYSNYGYTF. The CDR3, as DNA: TGTGCCAGCAGAACCTCAGGGTACTCTAACTATGGCTACACCTTC.

This chain joins TRBV7-2 and TRBJ2-2, with 14 nucleotides matching TRBD2. J gave up 0 bases and V 5 bases, and 5 bases lay outside the gene matches. The CDR3 length is 18 residues. The germline V gene encodes CDR1 SGHTA and CDR2 FQGNSA. The CDR3 reads CASSLRLAGGANTGELFF. In nucleotides, the CDR3 is TGTGCCAGCAGCCTAAGACTAGCGGGAGGGGCGAACACCGGGGAGCTGTTTTTT.

This chain links TRBV29-1 with TRBJ1-2; D unclear. Germline V CDR1 and CDR2: SQVTM, ANQGSEA. V was pared by 3 bases and J by 5 bases, with 10 bases between. The CDR3 covers 12 residues. Here the CDR3 DNA reads TGCAGCGTTGAGGGGAGTAGATATGGCTACACCTTC. It specifies CSVEGSRYGYTF.

The chain joins TRBV6-5 to TRBJ1-5, with 8 bases aligning to TRBD1. Trimming removed 4 bases from V and 3 bases from J; junction bases left unmatched: 5. Germline-derived CDR1 and CDR2 are MNHEY and SVGAGI. This CDR3 has 15 amino acids. This CDR3 reads CASSWTGKPNQPQHF. For the CDR3, the DNA is TGTGCCAGCAGTTGGACAGGGAAACCCAATCAGCCCCAGCATTTT.

The table lists this clone with a few counts. The J gene is TRBJ1-4, the V gene TRBV5-1; D is uncertain. Germline V gives CDR1 SGHRS, CDR2 YFSETQ. V gave up 7 bases and J gave up 2 bases, with 12 bases separating them. The CDR3 loop spans 14 amino acids. CDR3 region: CASAPRTTNEKLFF. As DNA, the CDR3 is TGCGCCAGCGCCCCTAGAACTACTAATGAAAAACTGTTTTTT.

The rearrangement uses TRBV7-2 and TRBJ2-4; a weak D match, TRBD1 (6 bases). The V gene's germline CDR1 is SGHTA and CDR2 FQGNSA. The CDR3 spans 17 residues. V was trimmed by 1 base and J by 0 bases, leaving 13 bases between them. The CDR3 region is CASSLDRAVKAKNIQYF. The CDR3, as DNA: TGTGCCAGCAGCTTAGACAGGGCCGTGAAAGCCAAAAACATTCAGTACTTC.

CDR3 in amino acids: CASSQVEGNTIYF. CDR3 DNA sequence: TGTGCCAGCAGCCAAGTGGAGGGGAACACCATATATTTT. The rearrangement uses TRBV14 and TRBJ1-3; D might be TRBD1 (5 bases). V lost 1 base and J 7 bases, leaving 8 bases between the germline ends. The germline gives CDR1 SGHDN, CDR2 FVKESK. This CDR3 is built from 13 residues.

The chain recombines TRBV28 with TRBJ1-2; 11 positions match TRBD1. CDR3 size: 17 residues. CDR1 and CDR2 (germline): MDHEN, SYDVKM. Unmatched junction bases numbered 7, after V lost 2 bases and J lost 2 bases. The CDR3 DNA reads TGTGCCAGCAGTTTAACCGGGACAGGGGGGGGAAACTATGGCTACACCTTC. It is translated as CASSLTGTGGGNYGYTF.

The rearrangement joins TRBV28 to TRBJ2-7, with D perhaps TRBD1 (6 bases). Germline-derived CDR1 and CDR2 are MDHEN and SYDVKM. CDR3 size: 14 residues. Trimming took off 4 bases at V and 2 bases at J, with 12 bases between the two ends. CDR3 bases: TGTGCCAGCAGTTGGCAGGGGACCACCTACGAGCAGTACTTC. It specifies CASSWQGTTYEQYF.

The CDR3: CASSEVRVGNYGYTF. The CDR3 coding sequence is TGTGCCAGCAGTGAAGTCAGGGTGGGTAACTATGGCTACACCTTC. The chain has TRBV2 and TRBJ1-2, with a tentative D call TRBD1 (5 bases). The CDR3 contains 15 residues. Germline loops: CDR1 SNHLY, CDR2 FYNNEI. The V gene lost 1 base and the J gene lost 1 base, with 10 bases spanning the gap.

The CDR3 region is CASSQDRGTAMGYGYTF. As DNA, the CDR3 is TGCGCCAGCAGCCAAGATAGGGGGACCGCGATGGGCTATGGCTACACCTTC. This rearrangement joins TRBV4-1 to TRBJ1-2; maybe TRBD1 (6 bases). The CDR3 runs to 17 residues. CDR1 is MGHRA, CDR2 YSYEKL, per germline. With 0 bases removed from V and 4 bases from J, the gap between germline ends came to 18 bases.

The chain is built from TRBV4-1 and TRBJ2-7; 7 positions match TRBD1. The CDR3 runs 16 residues. V lost 4 bases to trimming and J lost 1 base; unmatched junction nucleotides: 10. The V gene's germline CDR1 is MGHRA and CDR2 YSYEKL. CDR3 residues: CASSLKWPGQSYEQYF. In DNA form, the CDR3 reads TGCGCCAGCAGCCTAAAGTGGCCGGGACAGTCCTACGAGCAGTACTTC.

A few counts support this clone. The chain recombines TRBV6-2 or TRBV6-3 with TRBJ1-5; possible D gene TRBD1, 5 bases. The CDR3 extends over 17 amino acids. V was clipped by 6 bases and J by 4 bases, with 22 bases between them. Germline V CDR1 and CDR2: MNHEY, SVGEGT. The CDR3 sequence: CASSTIKRGVLNQPQHF. DNA of the CDR3: TGTGCCAGCAGCACAATCAAACGGGGGGTGTTGAATCAGCCCCAGCATTTT.

The chain recombines TRBV19 with TRBJ1-5, with D unresolved. The CDR3 covers 14 residues. V gave up 6 bases and J gave up 0 bases, with 9 bases separating them. Germline CDR1 and CDR2: LNHDA and SQIVND (reference sequence). The CDR3 reads CASSATGSNQPQHF. DNA for the CDR3: TGTGCCAGTAGCGCGACGGGTAGCAATCAGCCCCAGCATTTT.

J is TRBJ2-2 and V is TRBV4-3; D possibly corresponds to TRBD2 (6 bases). The CDR3 runs to 15 residues. Germline lookup yields CDR1 LGHNA and CDR2 YSLEER. Trimming removed 4 bases from V and 5 bases from J, with 14 bases in between. The DNA of the CDR3 is TGCGCCAGCAGCCGGGCGGGTGGAGGGACCGGGGAGCTGTTTTTT. Translation gives CASSRAGGGTGELFF.

The gene calls are TRBV27 and TRBJ1-5; unclear D gene. This CDR3 comprises 15 residues. Between the trimmed V and J ends, which lost 3 bases and 3 bases, there was a span of 12 bases. The germline V gene encodes CDR1 MNHEY and CDR2 SMNVEV (reference sequence). The CDR3 region is CASSLSRSINQPQHF. The CDR3 DNA is TGTGCCAGCAGTTTGTCCAGGTCAATCAATCAGCCCCAGCATTTT.

The chain joins TRBV16 to TRBJ2-7, with TRBD1 as a possible D gene (6 bases). The CDR3 has 14 residues. V lost 4 bases and J lost 3, with 13 bases in between. The germline gives CDR1 KGHSY, CDR2 FQNENV. In nucleotides, the CDR3 is TGTGCCAGCAGCCGTGTACAGGGTGGCTACGAGCAGTACTTC. It translates to CASSRVQGGYEQYF.

The chain is built from TRBV27 and TRBJ2-7, with D perhaps TRBD2 (6 bases). This CDR3 spans 16 amino acids. The germline CDR1 and CDR2 sequences are MNHEY and SMNVEV (reference sequence). Trimming cost V 4 bases and J 4 bases, with 20 bases left between them. The CDR3 sequence is CASSSVSRGGNYEQYF. The CDR3 nucleotides read TGTGCCAGCAGTTCCGTGAGCCGGGGAGGTAATTACGAGCAGTACTTC.